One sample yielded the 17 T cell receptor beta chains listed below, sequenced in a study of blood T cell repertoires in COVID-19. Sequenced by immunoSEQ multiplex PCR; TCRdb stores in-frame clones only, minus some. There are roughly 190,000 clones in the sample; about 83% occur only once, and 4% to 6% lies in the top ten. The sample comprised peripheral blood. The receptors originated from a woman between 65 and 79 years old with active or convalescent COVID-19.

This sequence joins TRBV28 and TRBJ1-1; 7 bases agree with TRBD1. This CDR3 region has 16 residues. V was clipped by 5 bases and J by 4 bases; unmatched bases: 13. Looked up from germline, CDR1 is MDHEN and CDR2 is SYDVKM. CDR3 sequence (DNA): TGTGCCAGCAGTCTTCCTCAGGACAGGTTGGGCACTGAAGCTTTCTTT. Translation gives CASSLPQDRLGTEAFF.

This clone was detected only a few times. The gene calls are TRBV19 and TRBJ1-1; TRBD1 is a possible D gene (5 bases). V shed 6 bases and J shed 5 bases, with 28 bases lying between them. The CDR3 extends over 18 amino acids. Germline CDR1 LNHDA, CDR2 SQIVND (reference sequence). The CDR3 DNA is TGTGCCAGTAGCCCCTGGAGGAGGGGCGACTGGTCGGCGACTGAAGCTTTCTTT. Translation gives CASSPWRRGDWSATEAFF.

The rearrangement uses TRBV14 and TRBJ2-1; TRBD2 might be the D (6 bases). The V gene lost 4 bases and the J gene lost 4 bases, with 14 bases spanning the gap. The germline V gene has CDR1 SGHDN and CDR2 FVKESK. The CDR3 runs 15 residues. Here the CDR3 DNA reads TGTGCCAGCAGCCCGGGGGACGAATGGTACAATGAGCAGTTCTTC. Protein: CASSPGDEWYNEQFF. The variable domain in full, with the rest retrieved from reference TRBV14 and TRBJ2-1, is EAGVTQFPSHSVIEKGQTVTLRCDPISGHDNLYWYRRVMGKEIKFLLHFVKESKQDESGMPNNRFLAERTGGTYSTLKVQPAELEDSGVYFCASSPGDEWYNEQFFGPGTRLTVL.

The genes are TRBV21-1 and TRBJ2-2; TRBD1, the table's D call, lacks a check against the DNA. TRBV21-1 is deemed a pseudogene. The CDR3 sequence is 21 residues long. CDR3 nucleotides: TGTGCCAGCAGCCTAACTACCCTGGGGTCCACAGGGTCGTGGAACACCGGGGAGCTGTTTTTT. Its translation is CASSLTTLGSTGSWNTGELFF.

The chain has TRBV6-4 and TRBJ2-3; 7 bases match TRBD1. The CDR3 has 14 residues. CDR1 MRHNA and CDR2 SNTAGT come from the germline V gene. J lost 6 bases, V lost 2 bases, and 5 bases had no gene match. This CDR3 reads CASSDTGASDTQYF. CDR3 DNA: TGTGCCAGCAGTGACACAGGGGCAAGTGATACGCAGTATTTT.

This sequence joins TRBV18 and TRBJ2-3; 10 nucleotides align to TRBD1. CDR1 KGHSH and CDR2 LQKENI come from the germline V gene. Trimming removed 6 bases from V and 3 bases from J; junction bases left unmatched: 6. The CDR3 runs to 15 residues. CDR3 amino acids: CASSHGTGVTDTQYF. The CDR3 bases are TGTGCCAGCTCCCACGGGACAGGGGTAACAGATACGCAGTATTTT. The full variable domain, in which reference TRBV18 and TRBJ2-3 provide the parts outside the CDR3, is NAGVMQNPRHLVRRRGQEARLRCSPMKGHSHVYWYRQLPEEGLKFMVYLQKENIIDESGMPKERFSAEFPKEGPSILRIQQVVRGDSAAYFCASSHGTGVTDTQYFGPGTRLTVL.

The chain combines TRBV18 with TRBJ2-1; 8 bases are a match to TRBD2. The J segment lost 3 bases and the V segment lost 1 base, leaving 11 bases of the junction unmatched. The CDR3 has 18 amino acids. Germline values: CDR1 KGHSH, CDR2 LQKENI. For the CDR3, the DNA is TGTGCCAGCTCACCACGAATAACGGAGCGGGAGTACTACAATGAGCAGTTCTTC. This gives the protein CASSPRITEREYYNEQFF.

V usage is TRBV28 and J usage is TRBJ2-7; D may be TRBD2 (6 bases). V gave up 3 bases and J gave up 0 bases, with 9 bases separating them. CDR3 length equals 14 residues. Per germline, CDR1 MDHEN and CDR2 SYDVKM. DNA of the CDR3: TGTGCCAGCAGTTTGGTGGGAGGCTCCTACGAGCAGTACTTC. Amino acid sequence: CASSLVGGSYEQYF.

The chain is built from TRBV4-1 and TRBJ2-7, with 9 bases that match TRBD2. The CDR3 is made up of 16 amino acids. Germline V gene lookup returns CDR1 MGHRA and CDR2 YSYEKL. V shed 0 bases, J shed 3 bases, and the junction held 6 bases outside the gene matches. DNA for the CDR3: TGCGCCAGCAGCCAAGATGAAGCGGGAGGACTCTACGAGCAGTACTTC. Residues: CASSQDEAGGLYEQYF.

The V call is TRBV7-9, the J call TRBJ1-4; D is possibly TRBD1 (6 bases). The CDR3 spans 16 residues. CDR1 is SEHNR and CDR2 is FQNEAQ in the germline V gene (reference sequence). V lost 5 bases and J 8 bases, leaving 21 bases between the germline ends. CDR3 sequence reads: CASSHSQSFRGEKLFF. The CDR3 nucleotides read TGTGCCAGCAGCCACTCCCAATCATTCAGGGGCGAAAAACTGTTTTTT.

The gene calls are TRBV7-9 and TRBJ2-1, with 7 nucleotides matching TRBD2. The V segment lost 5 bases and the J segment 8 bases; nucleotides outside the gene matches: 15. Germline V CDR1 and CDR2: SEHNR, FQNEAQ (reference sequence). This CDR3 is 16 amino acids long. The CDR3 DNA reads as TGTGCCAGCAGCCTCCTAGGACTAGACCTGTTTGATGAGCAGTTCTTC. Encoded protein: CASSLLGLDLFDEQFF.

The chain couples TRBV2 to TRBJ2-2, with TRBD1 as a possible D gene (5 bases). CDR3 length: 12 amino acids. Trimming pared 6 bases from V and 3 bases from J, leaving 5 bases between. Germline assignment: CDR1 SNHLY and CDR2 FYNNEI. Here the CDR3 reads CASRQDTGELFF. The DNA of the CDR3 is TGTGCCAGCAGACAGGACACCGGGGAGCTGTTTTTT.

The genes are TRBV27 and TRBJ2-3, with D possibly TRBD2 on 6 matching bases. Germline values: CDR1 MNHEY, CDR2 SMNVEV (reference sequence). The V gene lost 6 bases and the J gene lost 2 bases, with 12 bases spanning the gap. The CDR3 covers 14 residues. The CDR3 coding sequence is TGTGCCAGCAGGCGAGGACTATACACAGATACGCAGTATTTT. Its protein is CASRRGLYTDTQYF.

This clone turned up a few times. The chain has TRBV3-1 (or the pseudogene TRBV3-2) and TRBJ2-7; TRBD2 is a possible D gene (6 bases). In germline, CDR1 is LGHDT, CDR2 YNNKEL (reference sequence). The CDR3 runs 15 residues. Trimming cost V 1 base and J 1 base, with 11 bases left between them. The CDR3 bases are TGTGCCAGCAGCCAAGCCGGGAGTGGATCCTACGAGCAGTACTTC. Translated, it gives CASSQAGSGSYEQYF.

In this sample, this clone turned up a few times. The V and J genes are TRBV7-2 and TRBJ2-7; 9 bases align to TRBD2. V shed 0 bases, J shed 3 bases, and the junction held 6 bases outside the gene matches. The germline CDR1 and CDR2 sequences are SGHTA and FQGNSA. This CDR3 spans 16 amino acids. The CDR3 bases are TGTGCCAGCAGCTTAGCTAGGGCTAGCGGGAACTACGAGCAGTACTTC. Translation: CASSLARASGNYEQYF. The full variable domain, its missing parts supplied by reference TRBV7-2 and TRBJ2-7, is GAGVSQSPSNKVTEKGKDVELRCDPISGHTALYWYRQSLGQGLEFLIYFQGNSAPDKSGLPSDRFSAERTGGSVSTLTIQRTQQEDSAVYLCASSLARASGNYEQYFGPGTRLTVT.

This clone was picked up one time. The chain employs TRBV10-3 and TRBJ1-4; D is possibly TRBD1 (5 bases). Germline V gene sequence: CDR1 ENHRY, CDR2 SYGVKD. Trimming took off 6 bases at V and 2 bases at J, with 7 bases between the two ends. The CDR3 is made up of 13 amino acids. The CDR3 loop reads CAISRQTNEKLFF. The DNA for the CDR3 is TGTGCCATCAGCCGACAGACTAATGAAAAACTGTTTTTT.

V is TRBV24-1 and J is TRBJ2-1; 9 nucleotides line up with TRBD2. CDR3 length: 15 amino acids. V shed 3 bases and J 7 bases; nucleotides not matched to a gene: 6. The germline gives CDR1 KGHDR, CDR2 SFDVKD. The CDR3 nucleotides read TGTGCCACCAGTGATGCCGGGACTAGCAGAAATGAGCAGTTCTTC. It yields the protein CATSDAGTSRNEQFF.